A single T cell receptor beta chain is shown here with its context. The data belong to a study of technical replicates of blood from a few donors. Assay: immunoSEQ multiplex PCR; the TCRdb copy retains only in-frame clones and omits some. The table lists approximately 79,000 clones, 96% of them singletons. The sequencing input was T cells isolated from PBMCs. The sequence came from a human donor in good health.

The CDR3 DNA sequence: TGTGCCAGCAGGACAGGGGCTGGGGCTTTCTTT. Translation gives CASRTGAGAFF. The rearrangement links TRBV2 to TRBJ1-1, with 8 positions matching TRBD1. The junction had 5 bases not matched to a gene; V was cut back by 6 bases and J by 11 bases. The CDR3 covers 11 residues. CDR1 is SNHLY, CDR2 FYNNEI, per germline.